The present TCR beta chain was sequenced within a study of graft-versus-host responses after intestinal transplantation. About the research overall: All recipients were transplanted with multivisceral, liver-intestinal, or isolated intestinal grafts. Recipients were all induced with anti-thymocyte globulin, then given tacrolimus and steroids for about three years. Study-wide points: GvH clones were found in recipient marrow; some appeared first in ileum or blood.

This clone was observed a handful of times. The antigen remains undetermined. The CDR3 has 16 residues. The ends were cut back, 7 bases at V and 0 bases at J, with 16 bases in the middle. Germline assignment: CDR1 MNHEY and CDR2 SMNVEV (reference sequence). The data were produced by immunoSEQ multiplex PCR, yet TCRdb's version contains in-frame clones alone and is incomplete. This table holds roughly 13,000 clones, approximately 84% found once. This specimen consisted of PBMCs, obtained after intestinal transplantation. The chain is built from TRBV27 and TRBJ2-1; D might be TRBD2 (6 bases). The sequence came from a human patient who received an intestinal transplant, so some T cells may come from the graft donor. The CDR3 reads CASITSAGSSYNEQFF. CDR3 coding DNA: TGTGCCAGCATTACGAGCGCGGGGAGCTCCTACAATGAGCAGTTCTTC.